The rows below give T cell receptor beta chains drawn from one sample of a study of CD4 T cells in relation to SARS-CoV-2 and coronaviruses. Their antigen targets remain unknown. The method was immunoSEQ multiplex PCR; TCRdb's version includes in-frame clones alone and lacks a portion of them. The sample holds approximately 20,000 clones, about 80% seen once. The specimen was CD4+ T cells from PBMCs, cultured in vitro. These receptors all stem from a human donor in good health. Both conserved end residues are part of each CDR3. A D gene is named only where the DNA matches it firmly. Only part of the rows carry a size: once, few, many, or a class if the clone is expanded.

j_call	clone_size	v_call	d_call	cdr3_nt	cdr3_aa
TRBJ1-4	NA	TRBV5-1	NA	TGCGCCAGCAGCTTGGCAGCCCCTGCAACTAATGAAAAACTGTTTTTT	CASSLAAPATNEKLFF
TRBJ2-3	NA	TRBV9	TRBD2	TGTGCCAGCAGCGTAGGGACTAGCGGGAGGAGGACAGATACGCAGTATTTT	CASSVGTSGRRTDTQYF
TRBJ2-5	once	TRBV6-2/TRBV6-3	NA	TGTGCCAGCAGCCCTACCGGACATATGGGAGAGACCCAGTACTTC	CASSPTGHMGETQYF
TRBJ2-5	NA	TRBV6-2/TRBV6-3	TRBD2	TGTGCCAGCAGTTACGTAGCGGGGGGGCCCCTCACGGAGACCCAGTACTTC	CASSYVAGGPLTETQYF
TRBJ1-2	NA	TRBV6-2/TRBV6-3	NA	TGTGCCAGCAGTGATCCTCAGGACAGAGGCTACACCTTC	CASSDPQDRGYTF
TRBJ1-2	NA	TRBV7-9	NA	TGTGCCAGCAGCTCCGACGCAAAGGGAATTGGCTACACCTTC	CASSSDAKGIGYTF
TRBJ2-5	NA	TRBV6-2/TRBV6-3	TRBD2	TGTGCCAGCAGTTACTCCTCTAGCGGGAGAACCGAAGAGACCCAGTACTTC	CASSYSSSGRTEETQYF
TRBJ1-2	NA	TRBV11-2	TRBD1	TGTGCCAGCAGCTTTACAGGGGGCGGAGGAGACGGCTACACCTTC	CASSFTGGGGDGYTF
TRBJ2-2	NA	TRBV5-1	TRBD2	TGCGCCAGCAGCGCGGCTAGCGGGTCCGGGGAGCTGTTTTTT	CASSAASGSGELFF
TRBJ1-6	few	TRBV7-2	TRBD1	TGTGCCAGCAGCACTGGACAGGGGGCTATCTATAATTCACCCCTCCACTTT	CASSTGQGAIYNSPLHF
TRBJ1-5	NA	TRBV12-5	NA	TGTGCTAGTGCCCCCGGCAGCAATCAGCCCCAGCATTTT	CASAPGSNQPQHF
TRBJ1-4	NA	TRBV4-1	TRBD1	TGCGCCAGCAGAAGCCCGGGACAGGCAAGGGAAAAACTGTTTTTT	CASRSPGQAREKLFF
TRBJ2-1	NA	TRBV11-3	TRBD1	TGTGCCAGCAGCTTAGAGACAGGGGGTGGAAATGAGCAGTTCTTC	CASSLETGGGNEQFF
TRBJ1-1	NA	TRBV6-2/TRBV6-3	NA	TGTGCCAGCAGTTCCCGGGGTTCCCTTCCGCAAACTGAAGCTTTCTTT	CASSSRGSLPQTEAFF
TRBJ2-3	NA	TRBV24-1	NA	TGTGCCACCAGTGATACGGGGATCGGTACGCAGTATTTT	CATSDTGIGTQYF
TRBJ1-5	once	TRBV6-5	NA	TGTGCCAGCAGAAGACAGGCGTATAGCAATCAGCCCCAGCATTTT	CASRRQAYSNQPQHF
TRBJ2-1	NA	TRBV27	TRBD2	TGTGCCAGCAGTCCGTTGGGACTAGGCCCTTACAATGAGCAGTTCTTC	CASSPLGLGPYNEQFF
TRBJ2-1	few	TRBV7-3	NA	TGTGCCAGCAGCTTAGTAGCTTCCACCTACAATGAGCAGTTCTTC	CASSLVASTYNEQFF
TRBJ1-4	NA	TRBV18	NA	TGTGCCAGCTCACCCCGGGAGTACACAGGGGAAAAACTGTTTTTT	CASSPREYTGEKLFF
TRBJ2-2	few	TRBV5-1	NA	TGCGCCAGCAGCTTGGCTCAGGGAATCGGGGAGCTGTTTTTT	CASSLAQGIGELFF
TRBJ1-2	few	TRBV15	TRBD1	TGTGCCACAGCTAGGGACAGTTCTGGCTACACCTTC	CATARDSSGYTF
TRBJ2-7	NA	TRBV6-5	TRBD1	TGTGCCAGCAGTTTGGGCAGGGGGCACGAGCAGTACTTC	CASSLGRGHEQYF
TRBJ2-2	NA	TRBV11-2	TRBD1	TGTGCCAGCAGCTTAGCGTTGGGACAGGGTTGGACCGGGGAGCTGTTTTTT	CASSLALGQGWTGELFF
TRBJ2-1	NA	TRBV21-1	NA	TGTGCCAGCGGATCAGGGGCGGACAATGAGCAGTTCTTC	CASGSGADNEQFF
TRBJ1-1	NA	TRBV16	TRBD1	TGTGCCAGCAGCCATAGACAGGGGGTTACTGAAGCTTTCTTT	CASSHRQGVTEAFF
TRBJ1-6	NA	TRBV30	NA	TGTGCCTGGAGTGCGGGTGAGCTCTATAATTCACCCCTCCACTTT	CAWSAGELYNSPLHF
TRBJ2-7	NA	TRBV21-1	NA	TGTGCCAGCAGCAAAGTTAAAGGGACAGAGACCTACGAGCAGTACTTC	CASSKVKGTETYEQYF
TRBJ1-1	NA	TRBV6-5	NA	TGTGCCAGCAGGCTATGGGAGAACACTGAAGCTTTCTTT	CASRLWENTEAFF
TRBJ1-2	once	TRBV20-1	NA	TGCAGTGCCCGGGCCGGTGGCTACACCTTC	CSARAGGYTF
TRBJ1-4	NA	TRBV25-1	NA	TGTGCCAGCAGTGACGGACAGATTGCAACTAATGAAAAACTGTTTTTT	CASSDGQIATNEKLFF
TRBJ2-5	NA	TRBV3-1/TRBV3-2	TRBD2	TGTGCCAGCAGCCAAGATCCGAGCGGGGGGGGAAAGACCCAGTACTTC	CASSQDPSGGGKTQYF
TRBJ2-1	NA	TRBV4-3	TRBD2	TGCGCCAGCAGCCAAGAAAGAATCGGGAGGGGGTACAATGAGCAGTTCTTC	CASSQERIGRGYNEQFF
TRBJ1-1	NA	TRBV7-3	NA	TGTGCCAGCAGCATCTCAATGAACACTGAAGCTTTCTTT	CASSISMNTEAFF
TRBJ2-7	NA	TRBV7-9	NA	TGTGCCAGCAGCTTATTGAACGAGCAGTACTTC	CASSLLNEQYF
TRBJ2-2	NA	TRBV19	TRBD2	TGTGCCAGTATGACTAGCGGGAGCACCGGGGAGCTGTTTTTT	CASMTSGSTGELFF
TRBJ2-3	NA	TRBV11-3	NA	TGTGCCAGCAGCTTAGATGGGGGGACAGATACGCAGTATTTT	CASSLDGGTDTQYF
TRBJ2-2	once	TRBV6-2/TRBV6-3	NA	TGTGCCAGCACCCCCGGGACCAACACCGGGGAGCTGTTTTTT	CASTPGTNTGELFF
TRBJ2-3	NA	TRBV10-3	NA	TGTGCCATCAGTTGGACTAGCACAGATACGCAGTATTTT	CAISWTSTDTQYF
TRBJ2-7	NA	TRBV10-1	TRBD1	TGCGCCAGCAGTGGGGGGACAGGGGTGTTAAACGAGCAGTACTTC	CASSGGTGVLNEQYF
TRBJ2-7	NA	TRBV6-5	NA	TGTGCCAGCAGGCGCGCCGAGGGAAGCTCCTACGAGCAGTACTTC	CASRRAEGSSYEQYF
TRBJ1-5	NA	TRBV18	NA	TGTGCCAGCTCACCGAGGGCCGTTACAAGCAATCAGCCCCAGCATTTT	CASSPRAVTSNQPQHF
TRBJ2-1	NA	TRBV24-1	NA	TGTGCCACCAGTGATCGGAATGAGCAGTTCTTC	CATSDRNEQFF
TRBJ1-1	NA	TRBV29-1	NA	TGCAGCCTCCTCGGCGGGCCGGGGAACACTGAAGCTTTCTTT	CSLLGGPGNTEAFF
TRBJ1-2	NA	TRBV5-4	NA	TGTGCCAGCAGCTCCACGTTCATGAAGGTAAACTATGGCTACACCTTC	CASSSTFMKVNYGYTF
TRBJ2-7	NA	TRBV29-1	NA	TGCAGCGGAATGGGACGGATGCAGGGCGAGCAGTACTTC	CSGMGRMQGEQYF
TRBJ2-5	NA	TRBV2	NA	TGTGCCAGCAGTGAAGCGAGGGTGGGGGAGACCCAGTACTTC	CASSEARVGETQYF
TRBJ2-1	NA	TRBV29-1	NA	TGCAGCGTTCTCATGACTAGCTACAATGAGCAGTTCTTC	CSVLMTSYNEQFF
TRBJ1-3	NA	TRBV7-2	NA	TGTGCCAGCAGCTTAGCGGCAGGGACTAATAGGGGAAACACCATATATTTT	CASSLAAGTNRGNTIYF
TRBJ1-2	NA	TRBV2	NA	TGTGCCAGCAGGAATTCAGGGTCCTATGGCTACACCTTC	CASRNSGSYGYTF
TRBJ1-1	NA	TRBV12-5	TRBD1	TGTGCTAGTGGTTTGGTATTGGGACAGGGGAAGAACACTGAAGCTTTCTTT	CASGLVLGQGKNTEAFF
TRBJ2-2	NA	TRBV14	TRBD2	TGTGCCAGCAGCCGGACTAGCGGGACCACCGGGGAGCTGTTTTTT	CASSRTSGTTGELFF
TRBJ1-1	NA	TRBV6-2/TRBV6-3	TRBD1	TGTGCCAGCAGTACCCCCCCGGACAGGGGAACTGAAGCTTTCTTT	CASSTPPDRGTEAFF
TRBJ2-7	NA	TRBV24-1	TRBD2	TGTGCCACCAACGGACTAGCGGGAGTGTACGAGCAGTACTTC	CATNGLAGVYEQYF
TRBJ2-2	NA	TRBV11-2	NA	TGTGCCAGCAGCTCCAAATACAACACCGGGGAGCTGTTTTTT	CASSSKYNTGELFF